These T cell receptor beta chains were read from a single sample in a study of CD8 T cells in ankylosing spondylitis. TCRdb called the 5' RACE reads again in MiXCR, with one record for every CDR3 protein. The data hold some 140,000 distinct CDR3 sequences, with under 20% observed a single time. The sequenced material came from blood, either unsorted or a sorted T cell fraction (not recorded which). These TCRs come from a male donor with ankylosing spondylitis. Both conserved end residues are trimmed from each CDR3. Fields, in order: CDR3 protein, V gene, J gene.

CDR3aa: ASSYSIRSSPDTQY
v_gene: TRBV6-5
j_gene: TRBJ2-3

CDR3aa: ASSYGANTGELF
v_gene: TRBV12-3/TRBV12-4
j_gene: TRBJ2-2

CDR3aa: ASSLVERGPVVLEKLF
v_gene: TRBV11-1
j_gene: TRBJ1-4

CDR3aa: ASTDGGIEAF
v_gene: TRBV6-2/TRBV6-3
j_gene: TRBJ1-1

CDR3aa: ASSFGRSPLH
v_gene: TRBV27
j_gene: TRBJ1-6

CDR3aa: ASSESLAQGEQF
v_gene: TRBV10-2
j_gene: TRBJ2-1

CDR3aa: SANHEAGEDLNIQY
v_gene: TRBV20-1
j_gene: TRBJ2-4

CDR3aa: SARGGYEQY
v_gene: TRBV20-1
j_gene: TRBJ2-7

CDR3aa: ASSSSGSVPYEQY
v_gene: TRBV14
j_gene: TRBJ2-7

CDR3aa: SVDAGADTDTQY
v_gene: TRBV29-1
j_gene: TRBJ2-3

CDR3aa: AISDGTGAGNEQF
v_gene: TRBV10-3
j_gene: TRBJ2-1

CDR3aa: ASSWPAGAETQY
v_gene: TRBV11-3
j_gene: TRBJ2-5

CDR3aa: AQTGQGNTEAF
v_gene: TRBV2
j_gene: TRBJ1-1

CDR3aa: AISRLAGSSYNEQF
v_gene: TRBV10-3
j_gene: TRBJ2-1

CDR3aa: ASSKVITGQGSEETQY
v_gene: TRBV21-1
j_gene: TRBJ2-5

CDR3aa: ASSLTGDSNQPQH
v_gene: TRBV5-1
j_gene: TRBJ1-5

CDR3aa: ASSLPGPFNNEQF
v_gene: TRBV7-9
j_gene: TRBJ2-1

CDR3aa: ASGPPVADTQY
v_gene: TRBV5-1
j_gene: TRBJ2-3

CDR3aa: ASSGGGEQY
v_gene: TRBV7-6
j_gene: TRBJ2-7

CDR3aa: ASSSADPGSYNEQF
v_gene: TRBV7-9
j_gene: TRBJ2-1

CDR3aa: ASSQSGGFGTEAF
v_gene: TRBV4-2
j_gene: TRBJ1-1

CDR3aa: AISDPDGIYEQY
v_gene: TRBV10-3
j_gene: TRBJ2-7

CDR3aa: ASRGPDRKKRDTQY
v_gene: TRBV25-1
j_gene: TRBJ2-5

CDR3aa: ASSLPPWNEQF
v_gene: TRBV7-8
j_gene: TRBJ2-1

CDR3aa: ASRPGQRYSGANVLT
v_gene: TRBV27
j_gene: TRBJ2-6

CDR3aa: ASSSPGLAGTNTGELF
v_gene: TRBV28
j_gene: TRBJ2-2

CDR3aa: ASSPLSGRGNNEQF
v_gene: TRBV28
j_gene: TRBJ2-1

CDR3aa: ASSFWTAHSNQPQH
v_gene: TRBV5-6
j_gene: TRBJ1-5

CDR3aa: ATSRDGQGASRNQPQH
v_gene: TRBV15
j_gene: TRBJ1-5

CDR3aa: ASSQEYEQF
v_gene: TRBV4-2
j_gene: TRBJ2-1

CDR3aa: ATSSGPHTEAF
v_gene: TRBV24-1
j_gene: TRBJ1-1

CDR3aa: ASSLVHPLAKNIQY
v_gene: TRBV7-9
j_gene: TRBJ2-4

CDR3aa: ASTPKGLPVYNEQF
v_gene: TRBV19
j_gene: TRBJ2-1

CDR3aa: ASRRQGKQY
v_gene: TRBV7-9
j_gene: TRBJ2-7

CDR3aa: ASSLIGSHEQY
v_gene: TRBV5-1
j_gene: TRBJ2-7

CDR3aa: ASSPGYVTGELF
v_gene: TRBV4-1
j_gene: TRBJ2-2

CDR3aa: ASSISPLDEQY
v_gene: TRBV2
j_gene: TRBJ2-7

CDR3aa: ASSLYPGGPQETQY
v_gene: TRBV27
j_gene: TRBJ2-5

CDR3aa: ASRYRLAGAYEQY
v_gene: TRBV7-2
j_gene: TRBJ2-7

CDR3aa: ASSYWGSEQY
v_gene: TRBV7-9
j_gene: TRBJ2-7

CDR3aa: ASILGVAGFGELF
v_gene: TRBV12-3/TRBV12-4
j_gene: TRBJ2-2

CDR3aa: ASSLVGYTGELF
v_gene: TRBV27
j_gene: TRBJ2-2

CDR3aa: ASCLGASSYNEQF
v_gene: TRBV4-1
j_gene: TRBJ2-1

CDR3aa: ASSPSGGTASSYEQY
v_gene: TRBV7-2
j_gene: TRBJ2-7

CDR3aa: ASSRPGPNQGIVAYEQY
v_gene: TRBV3-1
j_gene: TRBJ2-7

CDR3aa: ASSLRGQRLANYGYT
v_gene: TRBV7-9
j_gene: TRBJ1-2

CDR3aa: ASDRPGRGYT
v_gene: TRBV12-5
j_gene: TRBJ1-2

CDR3aa: ASSLVWGRVNEQF
v_gene: TRBV5-1
j_gene: TRBJ2-1

CDR3aa: ASSVVSGSVYEQY
v_gene: TRBV9
j_gene: TRBJ2-7

CDR3aa: ASSESGEQY
v_gene: TRBV25-1
j_gene: TRBJ2-7

CDR3aa: ASSLLSGGLQETQY
v_gene: TRBV7-9
j_gene: TRBJ2-5

CDR3aa: ASSPRETVTDTQY
v_gene: TRBV6-1
j_gene: TRBJ2-3

CDR3aa: ASRTSDLSYEQY
v_gene: TRBV27
j_gene: TRBJ2-7

CDR3aa: SACGLTSYEQY
v_gene: TRBV20-1
j_gene: TRBJ2-7

CDR3aa: ASSEFDSGNTIY
v_gene: TRBV6-1
j_gene: TRBJ1-3